The T cell receptor beta chain under discussion was sequenced for a study of shared clonotypes between healthy human individuals. Clones were read by immunoSEQ multiplex PCR, and TCRdb kept only the in-frame ones, dropping some. The repertoire holds about 700,000 clones, with 92% as singletons. Positively selected for CCR7, the CD45RO-negative cells used as naive CD8 cells excluded terminally differentiated effector memory CD45RA+ cells. The sequence derives from a man younger than 40 in good health. Source material: naive CD8+ T cells sorted from blood.

In DNA, the CDR3 is TGTGCCAGCAGGAAATCGAACGAGCAGTACTTC. Translating gives CASRKSNEQYF. The genes are TRBV28 and TRBJ2-7; D uncertain. CDR3 size: 11 residues. Germline CDR1 and CDR2: MDHEN and SYDVKM. Trimming stripped 6 bases from V and 5 bases from J, with 8 bases between.